A selection of T cell receptor beta chains follows, all from one sample in a study of cytomegalovirus exposure and HLA in healthy donors. Data came from immunoSEQ multiplex PCR; TCRdb stores just in-frame clones and leaves some out. Of fewer than 250,000 clones listed, more than 85% were seen once; the top ten hold approximately 1.9%. Material for sequencing was PBMCs. The source of these receptors is a woman between 18 and 30 years old in good health and CMV-seronegative. Both conserved end residues are part of each CDR3. D genes are given only for firm matches. Clone size is not always given. Where it is, it says once, few, many or a class for expanded clones.

d_call clone_size j_call v_call cdr3_nt cdr3_aa
NA NA TRBJ1-4 TRBV6-5 TGTGCCAGCAGTTGGGGAGCTAATGAAAAACTGTTTTTT CASSWGANEKLFF
TRBD2 few TRBJ2-1 TRBV5-1 TGCGCCAGCAGCTTGCCTGGGACTAGCGGGAGTGGTAATGGTGAGCAGTTCTTC CASSLPGTSGSGNGEQFF
TRBD2 NA TRBJ2-1 TRBV10-3 TGTGCCATCACCCTAGCGGGGAGGTTCTTCAATGAGCAGTTCTTC CAITLAGRFFNEQFF
TRBD1 NA TRBJ2-7 TRBV4-2 TGTGCCAGCAGCCAAGTCGACAGGGAACCTTCCTACGAGCAGTACTTC CASSQVDREPSYEQYF
TRBD1 NA TRBJ2-1 TRBV6-1 TGTGCCAGCAGCCCCCCAGGGGGCTCCTACAATGAGCAGTTCTTC CASSPPGGSYNEQFF
TRBD2 NA TRBJ2-2 TRBV2 TGTGCCAGCAGTGATCCCGGGGGGTCGAACACCGGGGAGCTGTTTTTT CASSDPGGSNTGELFF
TRBD1 NA TRBJ1-2 TRBV5-8 TGTGCCAGCAGTACAGGACAGGGGGTTGGCTACACCTTC CASSTGQGVGYTF
NA NA TRBJ1-1 TRBV7-9 TGTGCCAGCAGCTTACAGACAGGCAAGAACACTGAAGCTTTCTTT CASSLQTGKNTEAFF
TRBD2 NA TRBJ2-3 TRBV6-1 TGTGCCATCCCGACTAGCGCTACAGATACGCAGTATTTT CAIPTSATDTQYF
TRBD2 NA TRBJ2-7 TRBV4-2 TGTGCCAGCAGCCAAGATGGGGCTAGCGGCTACGAGCAGTACTTC CASSQDGASGYEQYF
TRBD2 NA TRBJ2-1 TRBV7-3 TGTGCCAGCAGCTCCACAGCGGGAGGCGGCAATGAGCAGTTCTTC CASSSTAGGGNEQFF
NA few TRBJ2-7 TRBV5-4 TGTGCCAGCAGTGCCATAGCTGGCGAGCAGTACTTC CASSAIAGEQYF
NA NA TRBJ2-7 TRBV7-8 TGTGCCAGCAGCTTAGTTCGAGGAGAGGGCTCCTACGAGCAGTACTTC CASSLVRGEGSYEQYF
NA NA TRBJ2-1 TRBV4-3 TGCGCCAGCAGCCAAGATGTCCCCATCAGCTCCTACAATGAGCAGTTCTTC CASSQDVPISSYNEQFF
TRBD2 once TRBJ2-1 TRBV6-6 TGTGCCAGCAGTTACTCAGTCGGGGGGGCCCACAATGAGCAGTTCTTC CASSYSVGGAHNEQFF
NA NA TRBJ2-3 TRBV6-6 TGTGCCACCGCTAGGGGAGATACGCAGTATTTT CATARGDTQYF
TRBD2 NA TRBJ2-1 TRBV2 TGTGCCAGCAGCCCCCCCCGTACTAGCGGGAGAGGGTATGAGCAGTTCTTC CASSPPRTSGRGYEQFF
NA NA TRBJ1-2 TRBV30 TGTGCCTGGAGGGAGCGCCAATCAACCGGCTACACCTTC CAWRERQSTGYTF
TRBD2 NA TRBJ2-7 TRBV7-8 TGTGCCAGCAGCTTACCGGGGGACTACCGCTACGAGCAGTACTTC CASSLPGDYRYEQYF
NA NA TRBJ1-2 TRBV29-1 TGCAGCGTCCGAAGGAGGGGTAACTATGGCTACACCTTC CSVRRRGNYGYTF
NA few TRBJ1-4 TRBV2 TGTGCCAGCAGTTACAGCGGTGAAAAACTGTTTTTT CASSYSGEKLFF
TRBD2 NA TRBJ2-1 TRBV5-4 TGTGCCAGCAGCGCGGGGGGCGGGAGGGCCTACAATGAGCAGTTCTTC CASSAGGGRAYNEQFF
NA NA TRBJ2-1 TRBV4-1 TGCGCCAGCAGCCAAGATTGGGGGACAACTAAGCAGTTCTTC CASSQDWGTTKQFF
NA NA TRBJ2-7 TRBV27 TGTGCCAGCAGTTGGGGCGTCTCCTACGAGCAGTACTTC CASSWGVSYEQYF
TRBD2 NA TRBJ2-5 TRBV4-1 TGCGCCAGCAGCCTCATCTTAGCGGGAGAGGGGCATGAGACCCAGTACTTC CASSLILAGEGHETQYF
TRBD2 NA TRBJ2-3 TRBV27 TGTGCCAGCAGTCCGGGACTACCCGGCACAGATACGCAGTATTTT CASSPGLPGTDTQYF
NA NA TRBJ2-7 TRBV6-5 TGTGCCAGCAGTTACGGTGGCATCACCTACGAGCAGTACTTC CASSYGGITYEQYF
TRBD2 NA TRBJ2-1 TRBV27 TGTGCCAGCAGTGCCGGGGCGGGAGATCCGCGTAATGAGCAGTTCTTC CASSAGAGDPRNEQFF